This T cell receptor beta chain was captured in a study of CD8 T cells in ankylosing spondylitis. Each CDR3 protein gets one entry after TCRdb re-called the 5' RACE reads with MiXCR. The sample records roughly 190,000 distinct CDR3 sequences, roughly 13% being singletons. V lost 4 bases, J lost 5 bases, and 9 bases stayed unmatched. The germline V gene has CDR1 DFQATT and CDR2 SNEGSKA (reference sequence). The CDR3 is made up of 15 amino acids. This receptor was obtained from a male donor with ankylosing spondylitis or in good health (not recorded which). The sample consisted of blood, either unsorted or a sorted T cell fraction (not recorded which). This chain joins TRBV20-1 and TRBJ2-1; 9 bases agree with TRBD2. CDR3 bases: TGCAGTGCTATATCCGGGACTAGCTATCACAATGAGCAGTTCTTC. Its translation: CSAISGTSYHNEQFF.